A single sample gave rise to the 29 T cell receptor beta chains below, sequenced in a study of cytomegalovirus exposure and HLA in healthy donors. This PCR relied on a set of 60 Vbeta primers and 13 Jbeta primers. Here immunoSEQ multiplex PCR was the method, and the copy in TCRdb shows in-frame clones only, minus some. This sample has about 200,000 clones; approximately 11% occur once, and the top ten carry 7.8%. Sequences were obtained from PBMCs. The receptors originated from a man aged 45-60 years in good health and CMV-seropositive.

J is TRBJ2-3 and V is TRBV7-9; weak D call: TRBD2 (5 bases). Trimming pared 4 bases from V and 6 bases from J, leaving 14 bases between. Germline values: CDR1 SEHNR, CDR2 FQNEAQ (reference sequence). The CDR3 sequence is 14 residues long. CDR3 amino acids: CASSWASGVDTQYF. CDR3 coding DNA: TGTGCCAGCAGCTGGGCCTCCGGGGTGGATACGCAGTATTTT.

The J gene is TRBJ1-2, the V gene TRBV4-2, with D maybe TRBD1 (6 bases). Germline V lookup: CDR1 LGHNA, CDR2 YNFKEQ. V dropped 0 bases and J dropped 4 bases, with 9 bases sitting between them. There are 14 residues in the CDR3. The CDR3 DNA follows: TGTGCCAGCAGCCAAGAATCAGGGGTCTATGGCTACACCTTC. Translating gives CASSQESGVYGYTF.

V and J are TRBV6-1 and TRBJ2-3; 7 nucleotides match TRBD2. Germline trimming cut 3 bases from V and 0 bases from J; bases unmatched to any gene: 3. The germline CDR1 and CDR2 sequences are MNHNS and SASEGT. The CDR3 is 15 amino acids. CDR3 protein: CASSERDYSTDTQYF. The CDR3 DNA is TGTGCCAGCAGTGAGAGGGACTATAGCACAGATACGCAGTATTTT.

The chain employs TRBV6-1 and TRBJ1-6, with TRBD1 matching over 9 bases. This CDR3 contains 15 residues. V shed 10 bases, J shed 10 bases, and the junction held 14 bases outside the gene matches. CDR1 MNHNS and CDR2 SASEGT come from the germline V gene. The CDR3 bases are TGTGCCACCCCCCCGGACAGGGGCGAGGGATCACCCCTCCACTTT. This encodes CATPPDRGEGSPLHF.

The rearrangement links TRBV5-1 to TRBJ2-1; 13 nucleotides line up with TRBD2. The CDR3 runs 15 residues. The J segment lost 10 bases and the V segment lost 2 bases, leaving 6 bases of the junction unmatched. Germline V gives CDR1 SGHRS, CDR2 YFSETQ. In DNA form, the CDR3 reads TGCGCCAGCAGCTTACTAGCGGGGGGGCGTTACGAGCAGTTCTTC. It codes for CASSLLAGGRYEQFF.

J is TRBJ2-5 and V is TRBV5-8, with D maybe TRBD1 (5 bases). Germline lookup yields CDR1 SGHTS and CDR2 YDEGEE. The CDR3 is 15 residues long. V lost 2 bases, J lost 2 bases, and 13 bases lay in between. The CDR3 region has the DNA TGTGCCAGCAGCTTTGACAGCCTGAAGCAAGAGACCCAGTACTTC. Its translation: CASSFDSLKQETQYF.

The V and J genes are TRBV15 and TRBJ2-5; the D gene is possibly TRBD2 (6 bases). Germline V gene data show CDR1 as LNHNV and CDR2 as YYDKDF (reference sequence). V shed 1 base and J shed 7 bases, with 19 bases lying between them. The CDR3 covers 16 residues. In nucleotides, the CDR3 is TGTGCCACCAGCAGAGGATCTAGCTTAAGGAGGGGGACCCAGTACTTC. It translates to CATSRGSSLRRGTQYF.

This clone was detected a few times. This rearrangement joins TRBV5-4 to TRBJ1-1; 7 nucleotides line up with TRBD1. The germline V gene has CDR1 SGHNT and CDR2 YYREEE (reference sequence). V gave up 10 bases and J gave up 2 bases; unmatched junction bases: 14. The CDR3 spans 15 residues. The CDR3 DNA reads TGTGCCGGCCAAAGACAGGGCACCCTAAACACTGAAGCTTTCTTT. As protein: CAGQRQGTLNTEAFF.

The chain uses TRBV28 and TRBJ1-6; D may be TRBD1 (5 bases). Trimming took 5 bases from V and 9 from J, leaving 20 bases between them. Germline V CDR1 and CDR2: MDHEN, SYDVKM. CDR3 length: 16 residues. CDR3 residues: CASSPGGALRISPLHF. In DNA form, the CDR3 reads TGTGCCAGCAGTCCGGGTGGGGCCCTGAGGATTTCACCCCTCCACTTT.

This sequence joins TRBV27 and TRBJ2-1; D remains unclear. Germline V gene data show CDR1 as MNHEY and CDR2 as SMNVEV (reference sequence). V lost 3 bases and J 2 bases, leaving 11 bases between the germline ends. The CDR3 runs 15 residues. The CDR3 protein is CASSFLVEPYNEQFF. CDR3 in DNA: TGTGCCAGCAGTTTCTTGGTAGAACCCTACAATGAGCAGTTCTTC.

The chain combines TRBV7-5 with TRBJ1-2; the listed D gene, TRBD1, was not tested against the DNA. TRBV7-5 is a recognized pseudogene. This CDR3 has 13 amino acids. The CDR3 protein is CARSTPTGAGYTF. The CDR3 DNA reads as TGTGCCAGAAGCACGCCGACAGGGGCGGGCTACACCTTC.

The sample holds a few counts of this clone. Germline and junction disagree at one end, which may indicate a read error. The chain uses TRBV11-2 and TRBJ1-3, with 10 bases aligning to TRBD1. Germline CDR1 is SGHAT and CDR2 is FQNNGV. The CDR3 is 14 residues long. In DNA form, the CDR3 reads TGTGCCAGCAGCCTCCCCGGGACAGGGGTTACCATACATTTT. Amino acid sequence: CASSLPGTGVTIHF.

The V and J genes are TRBV11-2 and TRBJ2-7; 12 bases agree with TRBD1. The CDR3 runs to 15 residues. Germline loops: CDR1 SGHAT, CDR2 FQNNGV. V shed 4 bases, J shed 4 bases, and the junction held 5 bases outside the gene matches. The CDR3: CASSSGQGAPYEQYV. The CDR3 DNA reads TGTGCCAGCAGCTCGGGACAGGGGGCCCCTTACGAGCAGTACGTC.

This clone was picked up a small number of times. The chain has TRBV7-8 and TRBJ1-1; TRBD1 aligns across 7 bases. CDR1 and CDR2 from the germline V gene are SGHVS and FQNEAQ. The CDR3 consists of 16 residues. V trimming: 2 bases; J trimming: 1 base; junction bases outside the gene matches: 7. CDR3 residues: CASSLTFGTANTEAFF. CDR3 DNA sequence: TGTGCCAGCAGCTTAACCTTCGGGACAGCGAACACTGAAGCTTTCTTT.

This clone was observed a few times. V gene TRBV6-1 combines with J gene TRBJ1-2, with 10 bases matching TRBD1. This CDR3 contains 15 residues. V shed 4 bases, J shed 1 base, and the junction held 3 bases outside the gene matches. The germline gives CDR1 MNHNS, CDR2 SASEGT. This chain's CDR3 is CASSVGTGDNYGYTF. The CDR3 nucleotides read TGTGCCAGCAGTGTAGGGACAGGGGATAACTATGGCTACACCTTC.

The gene calls are TRBV7-9 and TRBJ2-2; D unresolved. Germline values: CDR1 SEHNR, CDR2 FQNEAQ (reference sequence). The CDR3 loop spans 13 amino acids. Deletions cut 5 bases from V and 6 bases from J, with 10 bases between. CDR3 sequence: CASSPTLPGELFF. In DNA, the CDR3 is TGTGCCAGCAGCCCCACCCTACCCGGGGAGCTGTTTTTT.

This clone was detected a few times. V and J are TRBV6-5 and TRBJ2-3, with 9 bases aligning to TRBD2. The germline gives CDR1 MNHEY, CDR2 SVGAGI. This CDR3 spans 15 amino acids. J gave up 5 bases and V 6 bases, and 9 bases lay outside the gene matches. The CDR3 DNA sequence: TGTGCCAGCAGCCAAAGCGGGGGGAGAGGAGATACGCAGTATTTT. Its translation: CASSQSGGRGDTQYF.

The genes are TRBV4-3 and TRBJ1-5, with a weak D call TRBD1 (6 bases). V gave up 8 bases and J gave up 7 bases, with 15 bases separating them. The CDR3 extends over 13 amino acids. The germline V gene encodes CDR1 LGHNA and CDR2 YSLEER. The CDR3 sequence: CASAPTGKQPQHF. The CDR3 region has the DNA TGCGCCAGCGCCCCCACAGGGAAACAGCCCCAGCATTTT.

A few counts support this clone. The chain has TRBV6-6 and TRBJ1-1; tentatively, D is TRBD1 (6 bases). CDR3 length: 16 residues. CDR1 is MNHNY and CDR2 is SVGAGI in the germline V gene (reference sequence). With 5 bases removed from V and 8 bases from J, the gap between germline ends came to 24 bases. The CDR3 DNA is TGTGCCAGCAGTACCCCCACGGGGGGCCGCCCAGAGGAAGCTTTCTTT. It encodes CASSTPTGGRPEEAFF.

This clone was found a few times. The rearrangement joins TRBV29-1 to TRBJ1-1; tentative D call: TRBD1 (6 bases). Germline V gene data show CDR1 as SQVTM and CDR2 as ANQGSEA. Between the trimmed V and J ends, which lost 6 bases and 2 bases, there was a span of 13 bases. The CDR3 is made up of 13 amino acids. The CDR3 protein is CSVRGGLNTEAFF. As DNA, the CDR3 is TGCAGCGTGCGGGGGGGCCTAAACACTGAAGCTTTCTTT.

The chain couples TRBV5-1 to TRBJ2-7; 10 bases are a match to TRBD1. Germline V lookup: CDR1 SGHRS, CDR2 YFSETQ. The CDR3 runs 16 residues. The V segment lost 4 bases and the J segment 5 bases; nucleotides outside the gene matches: 12. CDR3 nucleotides: TGCGCCAGCAGCCTTGAGCTGGGACAGGGGATCAACGAGCAGTACTTC. This gives the protein CASSLELGQGINEQYF.

V and J are TRBV5-1 and TRBJ2-1, with TRBD2 as a possible D gene (5 bases). The germline V gene has CDR1 SGHRS and CDR2 YFSETQ. The CDR3 is 15 residues long. Trimming pared 4 bases from V and 6 bases from J, leaving 17 bases between. The CDR3 sequence is CASSLGKGYINEQFF. Written as DNA, the CDR3 is TGCGCCAGCAGCCTCGGGAAAGGGTACATCAATGAGCAGTTCTTC.

The table lists this clone with a few counts. The V gene is TRBV7-2, the J gene TRBJ2-7, with 8 bases that match TRBD2. J lost 1 base, V lost 2 bases, and 4 bases had no gene match. The CDR3 extends over 15 amino acids. Germline V gives CDR1 SGHTA, CDR2 FQGNSA. CDR3 nucleotide sequence: TGTGCCAGCAGCTTAAGTAGCGGGGCGTCCTACGAGCAGTACTTC. Protein sequence: CASSLSSGASYEQYF. Complete variable domain (other parts from reference TRBV7-2 and TRBJ2-7): GAGVSQSPSNKVTEKGKDVELRCDPISGHTALYWYRQSLGQGLEFLIYFQGNSAPDKSGLPSDRFSAERTGGSVSTLTIQRTQQEDSAVYLCASSLSSGASYEQYFGPGTRLTVT.

The rearrangement joins TRBV25-1 to TRBJ1-4, with 11 bases identical to TRBD1. This CDR3 region has 14 residues. Germline V lookup: CDR1 MGHDK, CDR2 SYGVNS. The J segment lost 8 bases and the V segment lost 7 bases, leaving 6 bases of the junction unmatched. CDR3 nucleotides: TGTGCCAGCACTGGGACAGGGGGTCAGGAAAAACTGTTTTTT. This gives the protein CASTGTGGQEKLFF.

The V gene is TRBV5-1, the J gene TRBJ2-1; possibly TRBD2 for D (6 bases). The V end lost 7 bases, the J end lost 10 bases, and 12 bases lay between the germline ends. Germline CDR1 reads SGHRS; CDR2 reads YFSETQ. This CDR3 is 11 amino acids long. The CDR3 nucleotides read TGCGCCAGCCGCCTAGCGATAGAGCAGTTCTTC. It translates to CASRLAIEQFF.

Only a few counts were recorded for this clone. The chain uses TRBV5-1 and TRBJ2-5, with 8 bases that match TRBD2. This CDR3 is 16 amino acids long. Germline CDR1 SGHRS, CDR2 YFSETQ. J was trimmed by 0 bases and V by 5 bases; bases with no gene match: 9. The CDR3 sequence is CASSTAGGLHQETQYF. As DNA, the CDR3 is TGCGCCAGCAGTACGGCGGGGGGCCTCCACCAAGAGACCCAGTACTTC.

This clone was recorded a few times. V gene TRBV15 combines with J gene TRBJ1-2, with D unclear. Germline-derived CDR1 and CDR2 are LNHNV and YYDKDF (reference sequence). V was cut by 0 bases and J by 2 bases, with 13 bases left in between. The CDR3 runs 16 residues. In DNA form, the CDR3 reads TGTGCCACCAGCAGAGACACTGGCCGGGGAAACTATGGCTACACCTTC. Amino acids: CATSRDTGRGNYGYTF.

The rearrangement uses TRBV29-1 and TRBJ1-1; 7 bases are shared with TRBD1. The CDR3 runs to 13 residues. The germline V gene has CDR1 SQVTM and CDR2 ANQGSEA. J lost 4 bases, V lost 1 base, and 3 bases had no gene match. The CDR3 region has the DNA TGCAGCGTTGAAGGGAGGGGGCCCACTGAAGCTTTCTTT. This sequence encodes CSVEGRGPTEAFF.

The V gene is TRBV9, the J gene TRBJ1-2; D possibly corresponds to TRBD1 (6 bases). V gave up 3 bases and J gave up 4 bases, with 10 bases separating them. Germline assignment: CDR1 SGDLS and CDR2 YYNGEE. There are 13 residues in the CDR3. The CDR3: CASSAGQSYGYTF. CDR3 nucleotides: TGTGCCAGCAGCGCCGGACAGTCCTATGGCTACACCTTC.